The rows below give T cell receptor beta chains drawn from one sample of a study of shared clonotypes between healthy human individuals. Assay used: immunoSEQ multiplex PCR; TCRdb lists only in-frame clones, some missing. The repertoire holds about 2 million clones, with 85% to 95% as singletons. The material sequenced was naive CD4+ T cells sorted from blood. The receptors derive from a man in his late teens or twenties in good health. Both conserved end residues are part of each CDR3. A D gene is named only where the DNA matches it firmly. The size of a clone is reported for some rows only, either as once, few or many, or as a class for expanded clones.

abundance: NA; d_gene: TRBD1; v_gene: TRBV30; j_gene: TRBJ1-1; CDR3aa: CAGTGDTEAFF; CDR3nt: TGTGCCGGGACAGGGGACACTGAAGCTTTCTTT
abundance: once; d_gene: TRBD2; v_gene: TRBV27; j_gene: TRBJ2-5; CDR3aa: CASSFWEGIQETQYF; CDR3nt: TGTGCCAGCAGTTTCTGGGAGGGGATACAAGAGACCCAGTACTTC
abundance: NA; d_gene: NA; v_gene: TRBV4-1; j_gene: TRBJ2-6; CDR3aa: CASSLGAGANVLTF; CDR3nt: TGCGCCAGCAGCCTCGGGGCTGGGGCCAACGTCCTGACTTTC
abundance: NA; d_gene: NA; v_gene: TRBV5-1; j_gene: TRBJ1-1; CDR3aa: CASSLANMNTEAFF; CDR3nt: TGCGCCAGCAGCTTAGCCAACATGAACACTGAAGCTTTCTTT
abundance: NA; d_gene: NA; v_gene: TRBV2; j_gene: TRBJ1-3; CDR3aa: CASMPGSGNTIYF; CDR3nt: TGTGCCAGCATGCCTGGCTCTGGAAACACCATATATTTT
abundance: few; d_gene: TRBD2; v_gene: TRBV10-1; j_gene: TRBJ2-1; CDR3aa: CASSAPGLAPFF; CDR3nt: TGCGCCAGCAGTGCCCCGGGACTAGCCCCTTTCTTC
abundance: NA; d_gene: NA; v_gene: TRBV29-1; j_gene: TRBJ1-1; CDR3aa: CSVALDTVNTEAFF; CDR3nt: TGCAGCGTCGCCCTGGACACGGTTAACACTGAAGCTTTCTTT
abundance: NA; d_gene: TRBD1; v_gene: TRBV6-5; j_gene: TRBJ2-5; CDR3aa: CASSPDRYQETQYF; CDR3nt: TGTGCCAGCAGCCCGGACAGGTACCAAGAGACCCAGTACTTC
abundance: NA; d_gene: TRBD1; v_gene: TRBV19; j_gene: TRBJ2-3; CDR3aa: CASSKGQGTDTQYF; CDR3nt: TGTGCCAGTAGTAAGGGACAGGGGACAGATACGCAGTATTTT
abundance: NA; d_gene: TRBD1; v_gene: TRBV6-5; j_gene: TRBJ2-7; CDR3aa: CASSYNGQGSYEQYF; CDR3nt: TGTGCCAGCAGTTACAACGGACAGGGCTCCTACGAGCAGTACTTC
abundance: once; d_gene: TRBD1; v_gene: TRBV19; j_gene: TRBJ2-1; CDR3aa: CASRQGAGEQFF; CDR3nt: TGTGCCAGCAGACAGGGGGCGGGAGAGCAGTTCTTC
abundance: NA; d_gene: NA; v_gene: TRBV10-3; j_gene: TRBJ2-2; CDR3aa: CAIRAQGITGELFF; CDR3nt: TGTGCCATCAGGGCACAGGGAATTACCGGGGAGCTGTTTTTT
abundance: NA; d_gene: TRBD2; v_gene: TRBV7-7; j_gene: TRBJ2-5; CDR3aa: CASSLGLADQETQYF; CDR3nt: TGTGCTAGCAGCTTAGGTCTAGCGGACCAAGAGACCCAGTACTTC
abundance: NA; d_gene: TRBD1; v_gene: TRBV10-3; j_gene: TRBJ2-7; CDR3aa: CAISGAGQGADEQYF; CDR3nt: TGTGCCATCAGTGGCGCGGGGCAGGGGGCAGACGAGCAGTACTTC
abundance: NA; d_gene: TRBD1; v_gene: TRBV4-1; j_gene: TRBJ1-5; CDR3aa: CASSQTGTVNQPQHF; CDR3nt: TGCGCCAGCAGCCAAACCGGGACAGTAAATCAGCCCCAGCATTTT
abundance: NA; d_gene: NA; v_gene: TRBV2; j_gene: TRBJ2-5; CDR3aa: CASSGARQETQYF; CDR3nt: TGTGCCAGCAGTGGGGCTAGACAAGAGACCCAGTACTTC
abundance: NA; d_gene: TRBD1; v_gene: TRBV18; j_gene: TRBJ2-5; CDR3aa: CASSRPTGYQETQYF; CDR3nt: TGTGCCAGCTCACGCCCGACAGGGTACCAAGAGACCCAGTACTTC
abundance: NA; d_gene: NA; v_gene: TRBV5-1; j_gene: TRBJ1-1; CDR3aa: CASSLAGAVGTEAFF; CDR3nt: TGCGCCAGCAGCTTGGCGGGGGCGGTGGGCACTGAAGCTTTCTTT
abundance: NA; d_gene: NA; v_gene: TRBV19; j_gene: TRBJ2-2; CDR3aa: CASTPTDVGWTGELFF; CDR3nt: TGTGCCAGTACCCCGACTGACGTAGGGTGGACCGGGGAGCTGTTTTTT
abundance: NA; d_gene: NA; v_gene: TRBV5-1; j_gene: TRBJ2-5; CDR3aa: CASSLGGGETQYF; CDR3nt: TGCGCCAGCAGCTTGGGAGGAGGCGAGACCCAGTACTTC
abundance: NA; d_gene: NA; v_gene: TRBV29-1; j_gene: TRBJ1-4; CDR3aa: CSVRLDNEKLFF; CDR3nt: TGCAGCGTTCGACTGGATAATGAAAAACTGTTTTTT
abundance: NA; d_gene: NA; v_gene: TRBV19; j_gene: TRBJ2-5; CDR3aa: CASSTGILGEETQYF; CDR3nt: TGTGCCAGTAGTACCGGGATTCTAGGGGAAGAGACCCAGTACTTC
abundance: NA; d_gene: NA; v_gene: TRBV7-9; j_gene: TRBJ2-1; CDR3aa: CASSLGWYEQFF; CDR3nt: TGTGCCAGCAGCTTGGGGTGGTATGAGCAGTTCTTC
abundance: NA; d_gene: NA; v_gene: TRBV10-1; j_gene: TRBJ2-7; CDR3aa: CASRPAYEQYF; CDR3nt: TGCGCCAGCAGACCCGCCTACGAGCAGTACTTC
abundance: NA; d_gene: NA; v_gene: TRBV10-3; j_gene: TRBJ1-1; CDR3aa: CAISDATKMNTEAFF; CDR3nt: TGTGCCATCAGTGATGCGACAAAAATGAACACTGAAGCTTTCTTT
abundance: NA; d_gene: NA; v_gene: TRBV19; j_gene: TRBJ2-2; CDR3aa: CASSIGGTNTGELFF; CDR3nt: TGTGCCAGTAGTATAGGCGGGACGAACACCGGGGAGCTGTTTTTT
abundance: NA; d_gene: TRBD1; v_gene: TRBV5-6; j_gene: TRBJ1-2; CDR3aa: CASSLGTVHGYTF; CDR3nt: TGTGCCAGCAGCCTCGGGACAGTCCATGGCTACACCTTC
abundance: NA; d_gene: NA; v_gene: TRBV7-9; j_gene: TRBJ2-5; CDR3aa: CASSLQVLQETQYF; CDR3nt: TGTGCCAGCAGCCTACAGGTTCTCCAAGAGACCCAGTACTTC
abundance: NA; d_gene: NA; v_gene: TRBV2; j_gene: TRBJ1-4; CDR3aa: CASSPGGGGEKLFF; CDR3nt: TGTGCCAGCAGTCCCGGCGGCGGAGGTGAAAAACTGTTTTTT
abundance: NA; d_gene: NA; v_gene: TRBV5-4; j_gene: TRBJ2-3; CDR3aa: CASSPDTFTDTQYF; CDR3nt: TGTGCCAGCAGCCCGGACACTTTCACAGATACGCAGTATTTT
abundance: NA; d_gene: NA; v_gene: TRBV9; j_gene: TRBJ1-2; CDR3aa: CASSRPGGLGYGYTF; CDR3nt: TGTGCCAGCAGCCGGCCCGGGGGGCTCGGCTATGGCTACACCTTC
abundance: NA; d_gene: NA; v_gene: TRBV2; j_gene: TRBJ2-4; CDR3aa: CASGLASPAKNIQYF; CDR3nt: TGTGCCAGCGGGCTAGCCAGCCCCGCCAAAAACATTCAGTACTTC
abundance: once; d_gene: NA; v_gene: TRBV6-6; j_gene: TRBJ1-5; CDR3aa: CASSYAGFNQPQHF; CDR3nt: TGTGCCAGCAGTTACGCAGGGTTTAATCAGCCCCAGCATTTT
abundance: NA; d_gene: NA; v_gene: TRBV7-5; j_gene: TRBJ2-6; CDR3aa: CARSRLVLVSGANVLTF; CDR3nt: TGTGCCAGAAGCCGCTTAGTTTTGGTCTCTGGGGCCAACGTCCTGACTTTC
abundance: NA; d_gene: TRBD1; v_gene: TRBV5-1; j_gene: TRBJ2-3; CDR3aa: CASSLDGTGGSDTQYF; CDR3nt: TGCGCCAGCAGCTTGGATGGGACAGGGGGATCAGATACGCAGTATTTT
abundance: few; d_gene: NA; v_gene: TRBV13; j_gene: TRBJ1-1; CDR3aa: CASSLGLGTEAFF; CDR3nt: TGTGCCAGCAGCTTGGGCCTTGGCACTGAAGCTTTCTTT
abundance: NA; d_gene: NA; v_gene: TRBV6-6; j_gene: TRBJ2-1; CDR3aa: CASSYRSSYNEQFF; CDR3nt: TGTGCCAGCAGTTACAGGAGTTCCTACAATGAGCAGTTCTTC
abundance: once; d_gene: NA; v_gene: TRBV6-1; j_gene: TRBJ1-1; CDR3aa: CASSVTDRDTEAFF; CDR3nt: TGTGCCAGCAGTGTTACTGACAGAGACACTGAAGCTTTCTTT
abundance: NA; d_gene: NA; v_gene: TRBV7-9; j_gene: TRBJ1-4; CDR3aa: CASSLAATNEKLFF; CDR3nt: TGTGCCAGCAGCTTAGCGGCAACTAATGAAAAACTGTTTTTT
abundance: NA; d_gene: NA; v_gene: TRBV11-3; j_gene: TRBJ2-3; CDR3aa: CASSLVAGDITDTQYF; CDR3nt: TGTGCCAGCAGCTTAGTGGCGGGGGACATCACAGATACGCAGTATTTT
abundance: NA; d_gene: TRBD2; v_gene: TRBV9; j_gene: TRBJ2-3; CDR3aa: CASSPKVGTSGTDTQYF; CDR3nt: TGTGCCAGCAGCCCCAAGGTGGGGACTAGCGGCACAGATACGCAGTATTTT
abundance: NA; d_gene: TRBD1; v_gene: TRBV5-1; j_gene: TRBJ2-2; CDR3aa: CASRTGGNTGELFF; CDR3nt: TGCGCCAGCAGGACAGGGGGCAACACCGGGGAGCTGTTTTTT
abundance: NA; d_gene: NA; v_gene: TRBV5-4; j_gene: TRBJ2-6; CDR3aa: CASSLPGVPGANVLTF; CDR3nt: TGTGCCAGCAGCCTTCCAGGGGTACCTGGGGCCAACGTCCTGACTTTC
abundance: NA; d_gene: NA; v_gene: TRBV18; j_gene: TRBJ2-4; CDR3aa: CASSLLGGAAKNIQYF; CDR3nt: TGTGCCAGCTCACTCCTCGGAGGGGCAGCCAAAAACATTCAGTACTTC